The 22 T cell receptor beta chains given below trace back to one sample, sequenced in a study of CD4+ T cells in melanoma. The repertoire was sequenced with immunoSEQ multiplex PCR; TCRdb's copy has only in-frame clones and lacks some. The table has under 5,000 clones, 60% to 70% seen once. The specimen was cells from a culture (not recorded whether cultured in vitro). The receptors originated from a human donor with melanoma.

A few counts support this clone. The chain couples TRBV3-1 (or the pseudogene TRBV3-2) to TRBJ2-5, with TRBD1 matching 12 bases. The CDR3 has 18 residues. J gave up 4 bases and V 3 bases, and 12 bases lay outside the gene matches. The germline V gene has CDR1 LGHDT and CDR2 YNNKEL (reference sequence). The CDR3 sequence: CASSQAGTGGPGGETQYF. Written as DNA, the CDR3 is TGTGCCAGCAGCCAGGCCGGGACAGGGGGCCCCGGGGGAGAGACCCAGTACTTC.

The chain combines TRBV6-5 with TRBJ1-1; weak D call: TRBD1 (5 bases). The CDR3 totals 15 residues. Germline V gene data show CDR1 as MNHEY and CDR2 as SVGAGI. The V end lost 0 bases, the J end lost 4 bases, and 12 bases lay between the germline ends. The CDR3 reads CASSYSMGGSTEAFF. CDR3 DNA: TGTGCCAGCAGTTACTCGATGGGGGGTAGCACTGAAGCTTTCTTT.

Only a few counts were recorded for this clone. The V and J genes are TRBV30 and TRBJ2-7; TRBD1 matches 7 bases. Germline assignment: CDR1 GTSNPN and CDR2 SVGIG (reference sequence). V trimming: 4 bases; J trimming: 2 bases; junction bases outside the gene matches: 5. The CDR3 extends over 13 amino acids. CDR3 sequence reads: CAWTTGTPYEQYF. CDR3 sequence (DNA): TGTGCCTGGACGACAGGGACCCCCTACGAGCAGTACTTC.

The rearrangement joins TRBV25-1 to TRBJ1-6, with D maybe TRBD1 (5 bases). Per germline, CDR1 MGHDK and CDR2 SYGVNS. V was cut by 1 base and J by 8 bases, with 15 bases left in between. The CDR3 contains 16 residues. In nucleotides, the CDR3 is TGTGCCAGCAGTGAATCGAAGGGCGGAGGGGATTCACCCCTCCACTTT. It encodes CASSESKGGGDSPLHF.

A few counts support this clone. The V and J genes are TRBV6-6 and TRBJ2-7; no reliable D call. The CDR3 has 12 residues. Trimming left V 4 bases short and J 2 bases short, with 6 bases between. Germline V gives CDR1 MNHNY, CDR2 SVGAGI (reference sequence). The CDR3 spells CASSSGPYEQYF. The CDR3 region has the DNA TGTGCCAGCAGTTCCGGGCCCTACGAGCAGTACTTC.

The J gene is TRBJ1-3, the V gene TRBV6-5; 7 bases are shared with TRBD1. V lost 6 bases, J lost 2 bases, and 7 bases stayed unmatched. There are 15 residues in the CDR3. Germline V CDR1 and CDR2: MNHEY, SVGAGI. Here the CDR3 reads CASSLTTGAGNTIYF. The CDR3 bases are TGTGCCAGCAGCCTAACCACAGGGGCTGGAAACACCATATATTTT.

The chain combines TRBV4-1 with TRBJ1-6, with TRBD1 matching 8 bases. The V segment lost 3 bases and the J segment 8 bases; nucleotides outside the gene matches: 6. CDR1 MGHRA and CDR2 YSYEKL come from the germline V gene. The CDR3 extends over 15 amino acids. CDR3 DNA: TGCGCCAGCAGCCAGGACAGGGCCAGATATTCACCCCTCCACTTT. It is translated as CASSQDRARYSPLHF.

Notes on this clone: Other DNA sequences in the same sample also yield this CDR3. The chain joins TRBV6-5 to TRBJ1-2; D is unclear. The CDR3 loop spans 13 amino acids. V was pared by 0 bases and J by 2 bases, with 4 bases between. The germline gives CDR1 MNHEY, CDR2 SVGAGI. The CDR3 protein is CASSYSTNYGYTF. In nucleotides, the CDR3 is TGTGCCAGCAGTTACTCGACAAACTATGGCTACACCTTC.

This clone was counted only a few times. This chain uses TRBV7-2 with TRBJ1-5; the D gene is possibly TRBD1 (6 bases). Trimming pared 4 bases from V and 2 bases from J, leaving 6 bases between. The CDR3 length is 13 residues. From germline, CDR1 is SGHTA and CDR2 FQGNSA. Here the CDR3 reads CASSYRGNQPQHF. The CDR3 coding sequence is TGTGCCAGCAGCTACAGGGGCAATCAGCCCCAGCATTTT.

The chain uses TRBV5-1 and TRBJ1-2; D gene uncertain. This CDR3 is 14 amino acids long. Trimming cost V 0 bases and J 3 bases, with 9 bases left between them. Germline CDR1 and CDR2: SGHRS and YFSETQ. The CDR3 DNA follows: TGCGCCAGCAGCTTGGAAGCAGGAGACTATGGCTACACCTTC. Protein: CASSLEAGDYGYTF.

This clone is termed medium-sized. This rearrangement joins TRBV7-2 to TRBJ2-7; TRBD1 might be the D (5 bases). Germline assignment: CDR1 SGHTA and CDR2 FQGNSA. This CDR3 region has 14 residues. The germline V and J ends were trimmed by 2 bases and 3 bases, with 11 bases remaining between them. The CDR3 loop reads CASSLNAGHYEQYF. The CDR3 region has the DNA TGTGCCAGCAGCTTAAACGCAGGACACTACGAGCAGTACTTC.

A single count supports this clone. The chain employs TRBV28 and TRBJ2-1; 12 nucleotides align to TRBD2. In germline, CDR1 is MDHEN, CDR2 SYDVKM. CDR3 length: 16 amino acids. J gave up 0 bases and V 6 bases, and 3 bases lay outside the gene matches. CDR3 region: CASSLAGGSSYNEQFF. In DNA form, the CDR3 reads TGTGCCAGCAGCCTAGCGGGGGGGAGCTCCTACAATGAGCAGTTCTTC.

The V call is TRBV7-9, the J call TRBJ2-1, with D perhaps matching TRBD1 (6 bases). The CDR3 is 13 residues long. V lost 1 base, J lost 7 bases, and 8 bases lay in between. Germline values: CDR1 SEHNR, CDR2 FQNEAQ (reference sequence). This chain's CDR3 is CASSLDQGNEQFF. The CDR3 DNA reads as TGTGCCAGCAGCTTAGACCAGGGGAATGAGCAGTTCTTC.

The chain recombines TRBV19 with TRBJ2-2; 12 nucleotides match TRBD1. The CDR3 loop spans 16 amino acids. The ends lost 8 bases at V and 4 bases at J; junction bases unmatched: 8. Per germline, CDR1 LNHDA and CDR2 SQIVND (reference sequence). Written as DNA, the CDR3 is TGTGCCAGTCATGCAGGGACAGGGGGCTTCACCGGGGAGCTGTTTTTT. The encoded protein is CASHAGTGGFTGELFF.

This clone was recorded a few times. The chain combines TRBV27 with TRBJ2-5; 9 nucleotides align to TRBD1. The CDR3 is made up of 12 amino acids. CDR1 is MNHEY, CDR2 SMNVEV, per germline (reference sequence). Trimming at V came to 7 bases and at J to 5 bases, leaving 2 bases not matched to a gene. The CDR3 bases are TGTGCCAGCAACGGACAGGGGGAGACCCAGTACTTC. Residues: CASNGQGETQYF.

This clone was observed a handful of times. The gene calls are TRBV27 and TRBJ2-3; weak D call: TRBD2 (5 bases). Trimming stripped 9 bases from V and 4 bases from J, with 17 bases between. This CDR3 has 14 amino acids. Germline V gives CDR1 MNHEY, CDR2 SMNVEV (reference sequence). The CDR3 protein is CASRPGVGADTQYF. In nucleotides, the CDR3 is TGTGCCAGTCGACCCGGGGTAGGCGCAGATACGCAGTATTTT.

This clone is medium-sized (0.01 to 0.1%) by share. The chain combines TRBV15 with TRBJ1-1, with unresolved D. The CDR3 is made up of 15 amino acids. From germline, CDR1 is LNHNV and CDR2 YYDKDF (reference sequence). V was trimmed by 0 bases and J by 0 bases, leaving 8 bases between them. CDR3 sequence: CATSRDKVMNTEAFF. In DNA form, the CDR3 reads TGTGCCACCAGCAGAGATAAAGTCATGAACACTGAAGCTTTCTTT.

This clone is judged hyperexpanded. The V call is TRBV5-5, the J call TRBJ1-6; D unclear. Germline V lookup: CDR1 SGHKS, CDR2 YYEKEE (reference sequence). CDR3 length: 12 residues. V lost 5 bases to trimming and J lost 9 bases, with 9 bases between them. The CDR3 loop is CASRKESSPLHF. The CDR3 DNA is TGTGCCAGCAGAAAGGAGAGTTCACCCCTCCACTTT.

The CDR3 coding sequence is TGTGCCAGCAGTTCTACAGGCCGCGAGCAGTACTTC. Its protein product is CASSSTGREQYF. The rearrangement joins TRBV27 to TRBJ2-7, with D tentatively TRBD1 (5 bases). CDR1 and CDR2 (germline): MNHEY, SMNVEV (reference sequence). V was trimmed by 4 bases and J by 6 bases, leaving 10 bases between them. CDR3 length: 12 residues.

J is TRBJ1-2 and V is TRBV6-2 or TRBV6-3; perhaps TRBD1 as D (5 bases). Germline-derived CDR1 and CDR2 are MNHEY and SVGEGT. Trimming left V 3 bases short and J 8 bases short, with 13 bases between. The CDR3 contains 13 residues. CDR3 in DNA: TGTGCCAGCAGTTATAATGGGGGTGGAGGCTACACCTTC. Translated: CASSYNGGGGYTF.

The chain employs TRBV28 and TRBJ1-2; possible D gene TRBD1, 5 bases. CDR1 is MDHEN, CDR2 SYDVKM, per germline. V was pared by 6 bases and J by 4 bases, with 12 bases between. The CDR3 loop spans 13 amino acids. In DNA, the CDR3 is TGTGCCAGCAGGGGGGGAATGCTCTATGGCTACACCTTC. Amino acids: CASRGGMLYGYTF.

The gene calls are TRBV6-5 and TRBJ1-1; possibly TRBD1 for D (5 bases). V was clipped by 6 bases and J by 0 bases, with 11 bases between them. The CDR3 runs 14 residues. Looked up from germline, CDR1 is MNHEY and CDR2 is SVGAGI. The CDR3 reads CASSDSSMNTEAFF. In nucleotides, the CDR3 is TGTGCCAGCAGCGACAGTTCCATGAACACTGAAGCTTTCTTT.